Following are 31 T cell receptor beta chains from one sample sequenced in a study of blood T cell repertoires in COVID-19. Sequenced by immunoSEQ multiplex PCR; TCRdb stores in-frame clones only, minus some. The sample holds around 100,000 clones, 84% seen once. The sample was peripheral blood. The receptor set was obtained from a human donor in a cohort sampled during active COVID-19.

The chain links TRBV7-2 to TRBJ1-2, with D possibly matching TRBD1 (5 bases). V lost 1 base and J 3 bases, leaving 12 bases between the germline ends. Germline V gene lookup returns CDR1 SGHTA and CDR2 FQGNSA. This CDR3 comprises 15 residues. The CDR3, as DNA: TGTGCCAGCAGCTTAGATCAGGGTTGGGACTATGGCTACACCTTC. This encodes CASSLDQGWDYGYTF.

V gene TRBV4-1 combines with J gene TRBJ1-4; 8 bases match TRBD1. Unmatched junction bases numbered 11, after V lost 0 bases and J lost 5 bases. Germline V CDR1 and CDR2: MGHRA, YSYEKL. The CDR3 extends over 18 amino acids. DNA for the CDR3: TGCGCCAGCAGCCAAGAAGGGCAGGGGGCGAATCCAAATGAAAAACTGTTTTTT. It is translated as CASSQEGQGANPNEKLFF.

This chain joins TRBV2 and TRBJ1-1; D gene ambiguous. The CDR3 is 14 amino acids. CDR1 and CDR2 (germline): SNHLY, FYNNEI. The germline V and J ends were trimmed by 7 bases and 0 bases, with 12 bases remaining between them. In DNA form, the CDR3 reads TGTGCCAGCATAGATGGAGGGATGAACACTGAAGCTTTCTTT. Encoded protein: CASIDGGMNTEAFF.

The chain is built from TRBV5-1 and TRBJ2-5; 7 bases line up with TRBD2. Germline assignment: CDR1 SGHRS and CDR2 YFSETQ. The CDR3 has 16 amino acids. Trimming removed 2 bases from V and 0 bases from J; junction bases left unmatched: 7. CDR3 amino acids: CASSLMGLTYQETQYF. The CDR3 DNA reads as TGCGCCAGCAGCTTAATGGGACTAACCTACCAAGAGACCCAGTACTTC.

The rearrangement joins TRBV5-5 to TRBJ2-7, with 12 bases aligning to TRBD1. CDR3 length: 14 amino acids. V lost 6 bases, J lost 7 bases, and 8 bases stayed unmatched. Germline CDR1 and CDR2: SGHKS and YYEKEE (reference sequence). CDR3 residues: CASTRGQGAWEQYF. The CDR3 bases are TGTGCCAGCACAAGGGGACAGGGGGCTTGGGAGCAGTACTTC.

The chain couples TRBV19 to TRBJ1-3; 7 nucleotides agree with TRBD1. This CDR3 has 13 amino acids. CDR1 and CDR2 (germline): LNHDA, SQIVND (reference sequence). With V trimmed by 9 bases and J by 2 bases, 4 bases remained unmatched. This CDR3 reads CASRTGAGNTIYF. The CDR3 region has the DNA TGTGCCAGCAGGACAGGTGCTGGAAACACCATATATTTT.

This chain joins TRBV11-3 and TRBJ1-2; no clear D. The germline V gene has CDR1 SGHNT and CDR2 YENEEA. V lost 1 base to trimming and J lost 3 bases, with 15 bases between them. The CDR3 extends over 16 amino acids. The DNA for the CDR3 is TGTGCCAGCAGCTTAGCCCGTGCGGGAGTTGACTATGGCTACACCTTC. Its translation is CASSLARAGVDYGYTF.

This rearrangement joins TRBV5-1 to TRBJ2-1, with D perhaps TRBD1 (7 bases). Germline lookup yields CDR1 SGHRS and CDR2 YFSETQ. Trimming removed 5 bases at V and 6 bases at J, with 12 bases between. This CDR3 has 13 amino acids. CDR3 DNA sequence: TGCGCCAGCAGTCAGGGGGGCTCCAATGAGCAGTTCTTC. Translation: CASSQGGSNEQFF.

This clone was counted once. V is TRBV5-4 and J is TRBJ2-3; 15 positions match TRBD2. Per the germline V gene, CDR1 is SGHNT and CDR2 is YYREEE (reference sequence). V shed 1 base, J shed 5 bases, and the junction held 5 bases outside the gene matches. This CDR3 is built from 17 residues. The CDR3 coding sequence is TGTGCCAGCAGCTTGAAGGGACTAGCGGGGGGAGGAGATACGCAGTATTTT. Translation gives CASSLKGLAGGGDTQYF.

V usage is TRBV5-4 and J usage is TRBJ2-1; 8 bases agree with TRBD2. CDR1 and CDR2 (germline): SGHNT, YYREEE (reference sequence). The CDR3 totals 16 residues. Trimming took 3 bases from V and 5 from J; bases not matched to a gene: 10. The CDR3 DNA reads TGTGCCAGCAGCTGGGGCTCAGCGGGGGCAAACAATGAGCAGTTCTTC. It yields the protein CASSWGSAGANNEQFF.

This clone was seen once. The CDR3 is CASSLLGGATGELFF. The CDR3 DNA sequence: TGTGCCAGCAGCTTATTAGGGGGTGCTACCGGGGAGCTGTTTTTT. This chain uses TRBV7-2 with TRBJ2-2, with a possible D match to TRBD1 (6 bases). V dropped 2 bases and J dropped 5 bases, with 12 bases sitting between them. CDR1 SGHTA and CDR2 FQGNSA come from the germline V gene. This CDR3 has 15 residues. Drawing the rest from reference TRBV7-2 and TRBJ2-2, the complete variable domain is GAGVSQSPSNKVTEKGKDVELRCDPISGHTALYWYRQSLGQGLEFLIYFQGNSAPDKSGLPSDRFSAERTGGSVSTLTIQRTQQEDSAVYLCASSLLGGATGELFFGEGSRLTVL.

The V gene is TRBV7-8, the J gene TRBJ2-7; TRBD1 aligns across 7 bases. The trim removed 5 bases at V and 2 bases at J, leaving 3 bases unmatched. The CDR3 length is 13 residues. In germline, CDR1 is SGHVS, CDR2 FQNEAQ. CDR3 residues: CASSRDSPYEQYF. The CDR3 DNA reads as TGTGCCAGCAGCCGGGACAGTCCCTACGAGCAGTACTTC.

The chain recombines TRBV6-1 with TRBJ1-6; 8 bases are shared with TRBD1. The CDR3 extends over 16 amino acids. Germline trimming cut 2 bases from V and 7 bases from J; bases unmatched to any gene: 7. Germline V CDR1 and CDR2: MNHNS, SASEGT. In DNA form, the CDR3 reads TGTGCCAGCAGTGAAAACCTCGGACAGGGAAATTCACCCCTCCACTTT. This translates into CASSENLGQGNSPLHF.

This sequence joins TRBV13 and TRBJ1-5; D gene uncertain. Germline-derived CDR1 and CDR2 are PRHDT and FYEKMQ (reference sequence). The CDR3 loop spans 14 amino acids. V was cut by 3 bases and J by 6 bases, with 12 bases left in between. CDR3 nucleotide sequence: TGTGCCAGCAGCTTTCGAGGGATCAGTCAGCCCCAGCATTTT. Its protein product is CASSFRGISQPQHF.

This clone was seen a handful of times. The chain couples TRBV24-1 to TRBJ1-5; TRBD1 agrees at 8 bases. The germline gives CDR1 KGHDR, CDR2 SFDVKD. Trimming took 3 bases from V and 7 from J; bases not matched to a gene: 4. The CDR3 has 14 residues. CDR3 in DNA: TGTGCCACCAGTGATGGACAGGGTACCCAGCCCCAGCATTTT. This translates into CATSDGQGTQPQHF.

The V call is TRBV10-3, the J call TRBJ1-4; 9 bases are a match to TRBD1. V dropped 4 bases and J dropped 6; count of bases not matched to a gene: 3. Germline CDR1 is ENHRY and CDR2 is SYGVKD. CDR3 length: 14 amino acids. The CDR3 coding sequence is TGTGCCATCAGTGGGGGACAGGGTGATGAAAAACTGTTTTTT. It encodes CAISGGQGDEKLFF.

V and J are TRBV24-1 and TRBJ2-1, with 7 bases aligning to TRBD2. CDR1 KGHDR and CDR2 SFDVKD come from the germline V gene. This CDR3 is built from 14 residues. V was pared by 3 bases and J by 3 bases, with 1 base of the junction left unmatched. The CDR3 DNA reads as TGTGCCACCAGTGATCCTAGCGGCTACAATGAGCAGTTCTTC. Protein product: CATSDPSGYNEQFF.

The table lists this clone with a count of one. The DNA of the CDR3 is TGTGCCAGAAGCGGTAAACTCGGGACTAGCGGGGGCGCGAACACCGGGGAGCTGTTTTTT. Its protein product is CARSGKLGTSGGANTGELFF. The chain combines TRBV5-3 with TRBJ2-2; 14 bases are shared with TRBD2. TRBV5-3 is filed as an ORF, its function uncertain. Germline trimming cut 4 bases from V and 0 bases from J; bases unmatched to any gene: 11. The CDR3 is made up of 20 amino acids.

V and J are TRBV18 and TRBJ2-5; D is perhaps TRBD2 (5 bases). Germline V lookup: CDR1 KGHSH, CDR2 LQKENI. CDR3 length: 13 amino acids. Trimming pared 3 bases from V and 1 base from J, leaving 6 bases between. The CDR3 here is CASSPGVQETQYF. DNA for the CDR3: TGTGCCAGCTCACCGGGAGTCCAAGAGACCCAGTACTTC.

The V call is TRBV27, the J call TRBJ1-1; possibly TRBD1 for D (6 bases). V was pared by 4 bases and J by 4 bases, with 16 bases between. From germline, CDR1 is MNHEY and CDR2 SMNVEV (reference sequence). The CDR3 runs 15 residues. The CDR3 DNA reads TGTGCCAGCAGTTCCCACAGGGAATCGGGCACTGAAGCTTTCTTT. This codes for CASSSHRESGTEAFF.

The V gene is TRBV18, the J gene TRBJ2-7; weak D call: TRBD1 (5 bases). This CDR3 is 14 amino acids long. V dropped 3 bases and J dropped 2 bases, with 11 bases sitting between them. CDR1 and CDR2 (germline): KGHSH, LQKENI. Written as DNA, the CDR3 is TGTGCCAGCTCACCGGGTGTGGGGCCCTACGAGCAGTACTTC. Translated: CASSPGVGPYEQYF.

CDR3 nucleotides: TGTGCCACCAGCGCTCCGACAGGGGGCTACACAGATACGCAGTATTTT. It translates to CATSAPTGGYTDTQYF. The rearrangement uses TRBV15 and TRBJ2-3; 10 bases map to TRBD1. Unmatched junction bases numbered 7, after V lost 5 bases and J lost 2 bases. This CDR3 has 16 residues. Germline-derived CDR1 and CDR2 are LNHNV and YYDKDF (reference sequence).

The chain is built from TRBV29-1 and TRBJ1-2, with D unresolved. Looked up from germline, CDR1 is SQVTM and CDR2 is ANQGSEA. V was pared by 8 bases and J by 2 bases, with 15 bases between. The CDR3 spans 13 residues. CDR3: CSTQESGNYGYTF. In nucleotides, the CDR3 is TGCAGCACCCAAGAGTCGGGGAACTATGGCTACACCTTC.

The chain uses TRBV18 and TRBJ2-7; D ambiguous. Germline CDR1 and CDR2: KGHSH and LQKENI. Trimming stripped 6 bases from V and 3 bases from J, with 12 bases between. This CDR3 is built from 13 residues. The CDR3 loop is CASSNSRDYEQYF. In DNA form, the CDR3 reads TGTGCCAGCTCGAACAGCCGAGACTACGAGCAGTACTTC.

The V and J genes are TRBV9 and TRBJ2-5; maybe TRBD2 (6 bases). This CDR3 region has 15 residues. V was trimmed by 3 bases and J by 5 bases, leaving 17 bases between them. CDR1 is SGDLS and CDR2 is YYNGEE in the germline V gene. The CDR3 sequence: CASSARGESRETQYF. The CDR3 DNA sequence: TGTGCCAGCAGCGCCCGCGGGGAGTCTAGGGAGACCCAGTACTTC.

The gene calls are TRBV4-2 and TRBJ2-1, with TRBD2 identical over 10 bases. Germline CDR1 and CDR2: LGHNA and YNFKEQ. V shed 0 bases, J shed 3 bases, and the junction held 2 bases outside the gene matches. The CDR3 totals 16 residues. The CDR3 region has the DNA TGTGCCAGCAGCCAAGATACTAGCGGGAACTACAATGAGCAGTTCTTC. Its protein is CASSQDTSGNYNEQFF.

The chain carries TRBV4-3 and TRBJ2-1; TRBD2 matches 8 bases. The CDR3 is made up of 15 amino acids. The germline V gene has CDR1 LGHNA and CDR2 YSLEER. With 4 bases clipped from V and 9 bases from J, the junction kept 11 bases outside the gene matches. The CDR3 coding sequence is TGCGCCAGCAGCCCCTTAGCGGGGTTTAATATTGAGCAGTTCTTC. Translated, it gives CASSPLAGFNIEQFF.

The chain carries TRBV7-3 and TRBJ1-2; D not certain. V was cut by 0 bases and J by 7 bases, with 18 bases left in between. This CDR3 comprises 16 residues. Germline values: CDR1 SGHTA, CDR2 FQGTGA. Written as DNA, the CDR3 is TGTGCCAGCAGCTTAACATCCCCGTCCGATGTGGCTGGCTACACCTTC. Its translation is CASSLTSPSDVAGYTF. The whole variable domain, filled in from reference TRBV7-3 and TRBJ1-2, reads GAGVSQTPSNKVTEKGKYVELRCDPISGHTALYWYRQSLGQGPEFLIYFQGTGAADDSGLPNDRFFAVRPEGSVSTLKIQRTERGDSAVYLCASSLTSPSDVAGYTFGSGTRLTVV.

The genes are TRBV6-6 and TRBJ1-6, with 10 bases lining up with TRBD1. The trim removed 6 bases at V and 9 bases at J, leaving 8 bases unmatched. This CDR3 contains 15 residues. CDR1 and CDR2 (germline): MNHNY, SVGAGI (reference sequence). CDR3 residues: CASSHNRDRGSPLHF. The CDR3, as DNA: TGTGCCAGCAGCCACAACAGGGACAGGGGTTCACCCCTCCACTTT.

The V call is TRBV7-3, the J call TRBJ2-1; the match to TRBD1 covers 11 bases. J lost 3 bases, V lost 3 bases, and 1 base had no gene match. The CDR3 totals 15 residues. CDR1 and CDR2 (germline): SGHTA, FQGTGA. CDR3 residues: CASSFGTGGYNEQFF. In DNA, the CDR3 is TGTGCCAGCAGCTTCGGGACAGGGGGCTACAATGAGCAGTTCTTC.

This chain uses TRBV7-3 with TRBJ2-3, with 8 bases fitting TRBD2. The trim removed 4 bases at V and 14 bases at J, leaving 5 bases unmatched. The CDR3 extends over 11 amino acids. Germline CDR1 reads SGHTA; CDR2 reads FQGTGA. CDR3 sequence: CASSSGTRPYF. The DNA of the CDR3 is TGTGCCAGCAGCTCCGGGACTAGACCGTATTTT.